Listed here are 15 T cell receptor beta chains from one sample, sequenced in a study of blood T cell repertoires in COVID-19. Sequenced by immunoSEQ multiplex PCR; TCRdb stores in-frame clones only, minus some. The sample has approximately 50,000 clones, 65% to 80% seen once. Material for sequencing was peripheral blood. The receptors originated from an older man with acute or convalescent COVID-19.

This chain uses TRBV7-2 with TRBJ2-1, with 7 bases identical to TRBD2. Germline loops: CDR1 SGHTA, CDR2 FQGNSA. The V segment lost 2 bases and the J segment 8 bases; nucleotides outside the gene matches: 6. The CDR3 runs 14 residues. CDR3 in amino acids: CASSLNRGSDEQFF. CDR3 sequence (DNA): TGTGCCAGCAGCTTAAATCGCGGGAGCGATGAGCAGTTCTTC.

The V call is TRBV5-5, the J call TRBJ2-7, with 10 positions matching TRBD1. The germline V gene encodes CDR1 SGHKS and CDR2 YYEKEE (reference sequence). CDR3 length: 14 amino acids. The V segment lost 5 bases and the J segment 4 bases; nucleotides outside the gene matches: 6. CDR3 in amino acids: CASRFGTGEYEQYF. Here the CDR3 DNA reads TGTGCCAGCAGATTTGGGACAGGGGAGTACGAGCAGTACTTC.

The rearrangement joins TRBV10-2 to TRBJ1-1; D remains unclear. The germline V gene has CDR1 WSHSY and CDR2 SAAADI. The CDR3 is 13 residues long. V dropped 3 bases and J dropped 5 bases, with 10 bases sitting between them. The CDR3 reads CASSDLSGTEAFF. The CDR3 bases are TGCGCCAGCAGTGACCTCTCGGGGACTGAAGCTTTCTTT.

The J gene is TRBJ1-2, the V gene TRBV3-1 (or the pseudogene TRBV3-2); 8 bases are a match to TRBD1. This CDR3 contains 15 residues. CDR1 is LGHDT, CDR2 YNNKEL, per germline (reference sequence). The J segment lost 7 bases and the V segment lost 1 base, leaving 8 bases of the junction unmatched. The CDR3 is CASSQVSGQGIGYTF. CDR3 coding DNA: TGTGCCAGCAGCCAAGTCTCCGGACAGGGCATTGGCTACACCTTC.

This clone is classed as medium-sized. This sequence joins TRBV11-3 and TRBJ2-2; possibly TRBD2 for D (6 bases). This CDR3 contains 15 residues. The germline gives CDR1 SGHNT, CDR2 YENEEA. Trimming took 1 base from V and 2 from J, leaving 8 bases between them. This chain's CDR3 is CASSLVGTNTGELFF. CDR3 coding DNA: TGTGCCAGCAGCTTAGTGGGGACTAACACCGGGGAGCTGTTTTTT. The whole variable domain, remainder taken from reference TRBV11-3 and TRBJ2-2, is EAGVVQSPRYKIIEKKQPVAFWCNPISGHNTLYWYLQNLGQGPELLIRYENEEAVDDSQLPKDRFSAERLKGVDSTLKIQPAELGDSAVYLCASSLVGTNTGELFFGEGSRLTVL.

V and J are TRBV9 and TRBJ2-5; TRBD2 agrees at 10 bases. V shed 0 bases, J shed 5 bases, and the junction held 7 bases outside the gene matches. The CDR3 totals 16 residues. Germline V gene data show CDR1 as SGDLS and CDR2 as YYNGEE. CDR3 protein: CASSVGTSGLGETQYF. The CDR3 bases are TGTGCCAGCAGCGTAGGGACTAGCGGCCTGGGGGAGACCCAGTACTTC.

The rearrangement uses TRBV2 and TRBJ1-4; D unresolved. The CDR3 length is 11 residues. Germline V gene sequence: CDR1 SNHLY, CDR2 FYNNEI. V lost 8 bases and J 14 bases, leaving 15 bases between the germline ends. The CDR3 nucleotides are TGTGCCAGCGGGGAAGGTACCGGGCTGTTTTTT. Translating gives CASGEGTGLFF.

The V gene is TRBV7-2, the J gene TRBJ1-5, with D uncertain. V was cut by 5 bases and J by 4 bases, with 15 bases left in between. There are 15 residues in the CDR3. The germline V gene encodes CDR1 SGHTA and CDR2 FQGNSA. Here the CDR3 DNA reads TGTGCCAGCAGCCCTGATTTACGGGGAAATCAGCCCCAGCATTTT. Amino acid sequence: CASSPDLRGNQPQHF.

The chain is built from TRBV2 and TRBJ2-7, with D possibly matching TRBD2 (6 bases). This CDR3 has 13 amino acids. Trimming stripped 7 bases from V and 5 bases from J, with 15 bases between. Germline V gene sequence: CDR1 SNHLY, CDR2 FYNNEI. The CDR3 nucleotides read TGTGCCAGCACTGACGGGACTTTCAACGAGCAGTACTTC. Translating gives CASTDGTFNEQYF.

The gene calls are TRBV9 and TRBJ2-5; weak D call: TRBD2 (5 bases). From germline, CDR1 is SGDLS and CDR2 YYNGEE. Trimming took 0 bases from V and 2 from J, leaving 11 bases between them. CDR3 length: 15 residues. The CDR3 DNA is TGTGCCAGCAGCGTAGCTACGGGGTTGCAAGAGACCCAGTACTTC. Translation: CASSVATGLQETQYF.

This chain uses TRBV25-1 with TRBJ2-1; maybe TRBD2 (5 bases). CDR1 is MGHDK, CDR2 SYGVNS, per germline. This CDR3 spans 17 amino acids. V was shortened by 6 bases and J by 8 bases, with 26 bases between the two germline ends. This CDR3 is CASRTCKTSVRIYEQFF. DNA of the CDR3: TGTGCCAGCAGGACCTGTAAAACTAGTGTTAGAATCTATGAGCAGTTCTTC. The full variable domain, in which reference TRBV25-1 and TRBJ2-1 provide the parts outside the CDR3, is EADIYQTPRYLVIGTGKKITLECSQTMGHDKMYWYQQDPGMELHLIHYSYGVNSTEKGDLSSESTVSRIRTEHFPLTLESARPSHTSQYLCASRTCKTSVRIYEQFFGPGTRLTVL.

V is TRBV19 and J is TRBJ1-1; 8 nucleotides align to TRBD1. CDR3 length: 18 residues. Germline CDR1 and CDR2: LNHDA and SQIVND (reference sequence). With 6 bases clipped from V and 6 bases from J, the junction kept 21 bases outside the gene matches. The CDR3 DNA follows: TGTGCCAGTAGGATTCCGGGACAGGCGAGTTGGGAGGACGCTGAAGCTTTCTTT. Protein: CASRIPGQASWEDAEAFF.

This chain uses TRBV28 with TRBJ1-1, with D possibly being TRBD1 (6 bases). V gave up 7 bases and J gave up 11 bases, with 11 bases separating them. Germline CDR1 MDHEN, CDR2 SYDVKM. This CDR3 comprises 10 residues. CDR3 sequence reads: CASKGVEAFF. The DNA for the CDR3 is TGTGCCAGCAAGGGGGTTGAGGCTTTCTTT.

This sequence joins TRBV11-2 and TRBJ2-3; D is possibly TRBD2 (6 bases). V was cut by 4 bases and J by 0 bases, with 11 bases left in between. CDR1 SGHAT and CDR2 FQNNGV come from the germline V gene. The CDR3 runs 15 residues. The CDR3: CASSSGRYSTDTQYF. In DNA, the CDR3 is TGTGCCAGCAGCTCCGGGAGATATAGCACAGATACGCAGTATTTT. Using reference TRBV11-2 and TRBJ2-3 for the parts outside the CDR3, the full variable domain is EAGVAQSPRYKIIEKRQSVAFWCNPISGHATLYWYQQILGQGPKLLIQFQNNGVVDDSQLPKDRFSAERLKGVDSTLKIQPAKLEDSAVYLCASSSGRYSTDTQYFGPGTRLTVL.

The chain couples TRBV7-6 to TRBJ2-7, with 13 bases fitting TRBD2. This CDR3 is 15 amino acids long. Germline loops: CDR1 SGHVS, CDR2 FNYEAQ. Trimming cost V 10 bases and J 2 bases; bases outside gene matches: 8. The CDR3 coding sequence is TGTGCCACCTCAGAGGGGACTAGCGGGACCTACGAGCAGTACTTC. It yields the protein CATSEGTSGTYEQYF.